This T cell receptor beta chain was retrieved from a study of T cell repertoires in cytomegalovirus infection. Study results and caveats: Ex vivo responses were dominated by HLA-C-restricted CMV-specific TCR beta clonotypes.

This clonotype was observed a handful of times. What it binds is not known. TCRdb recomputed calls from the reads with MiXCR, one row per CDR3 protein. In the table there are fewer than 350,000 distinct CDR3 sequences, 25% to 35% of which are singletons. The sequence was collected from a human donor in good health (CMV status not recorded). Some clones in this sample may be carry-over from other donors' samples. The sample here was cultured PBMCs, taken from culture after CMV antigen stimulation.

The CDR3 coding sequence is TGTGCCAGCAGCTTAGATCCACAGGGGAACTATAATTCACCCCTCCACTTT. Its translation: CASSLDPQGNYNSPLHF. V and J are TRBV7-8 and TRBJ1-6, with 7 bases aligning to TRBD1. The J segment lost 3 bases and the V segment lost 1 base, leaving 6 bases of the junction unmatched. The CDR3 has 17 residues. Germline assignment: CDR1 SGHVS and CDR2 FQNEAQ.